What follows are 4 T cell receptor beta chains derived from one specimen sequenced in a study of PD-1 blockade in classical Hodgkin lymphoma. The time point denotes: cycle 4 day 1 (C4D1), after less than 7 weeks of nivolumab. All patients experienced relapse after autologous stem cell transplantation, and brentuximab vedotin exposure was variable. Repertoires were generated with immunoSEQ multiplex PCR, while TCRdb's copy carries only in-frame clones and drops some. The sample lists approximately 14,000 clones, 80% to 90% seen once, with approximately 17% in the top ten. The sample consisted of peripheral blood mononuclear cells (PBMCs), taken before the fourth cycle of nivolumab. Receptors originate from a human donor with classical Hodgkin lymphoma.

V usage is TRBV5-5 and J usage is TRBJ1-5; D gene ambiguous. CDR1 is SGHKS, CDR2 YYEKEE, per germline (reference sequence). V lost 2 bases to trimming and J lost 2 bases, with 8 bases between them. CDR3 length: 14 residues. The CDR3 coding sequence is TGTGCCAGCAGCTTAGGAGCCGGCAATCAGCCCCAGCATTTT. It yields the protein CASSLGAGNQPQHF.

CDR3 sequence reads: CASSEKGQGIYEQYF. For the CDR3, the DNA is TGTGCCAGCAGTGAAAAGGGTCAGGGCATCTACGAGCAGTACTTC. The chain links TRBV2 to TRBJ2-7; TRBD1 might be the D (5 bases). The CDR3 totals 15 residues. Germline-derived CDR1 and CDR2 are SNHLY and FYNNEI. V was pared by 2 bases and J by 3 bases, with 14 bases between. The full variable domain, its missing parts supplied by reference TRBV2 and TRBJ2-7, is EPEVTQTPSHQVTQMGQEVILRCVPISNHLYFYWYRQILGQKVEFLVSFYNNEISEKSEIFDDQFSVERPDGSNFTLKIRSTKLEDSAMYFCASSEKGQGIYEQYFGPGTRLTVT.

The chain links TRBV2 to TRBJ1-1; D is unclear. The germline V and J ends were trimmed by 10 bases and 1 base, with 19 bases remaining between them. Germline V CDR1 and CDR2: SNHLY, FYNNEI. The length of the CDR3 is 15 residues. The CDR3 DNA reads TGTGCCACTCACGACGGGAGTAGGGAGAACACTGAAGCTTTCTTT. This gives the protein CATHDGSRENTEAFF.

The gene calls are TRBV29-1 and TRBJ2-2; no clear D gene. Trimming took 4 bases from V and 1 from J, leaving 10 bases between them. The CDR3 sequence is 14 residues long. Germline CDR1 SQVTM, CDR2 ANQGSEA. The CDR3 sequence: CSVVPDLNTGELFF. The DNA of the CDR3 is TGCAGCGTTGTCCCAGACCTGAACACCGGGGAGCTGTTTTTT.